The clone carrying this TCR beta chain was recorded only once. V shed 5 bases, J shed 6 bases, and the junction held 5 bases outside the gene matches. This CDR3 is 14 amino acids long. Per germline, CDR1 SGHTA and CDR2 FQGNSA. This sample was included in a study of blood T cell repertoires in COVID-19. Repertoires were generated with immunoSEQ multiplex PCR, while TCRdb's copy carries only in-frame clones and drops some. The data show around 56,000 clones, with around three quarters seen just once and roughly 3.2% held by the top ten. This rearrangement joins TRBV7-2 to TRBJ2-1; 9 nucleotides line up with TRBD1. This TCR was recovered from a man in his sixties with acute or convalescent COVID-19. The sequencing input was peripheral blood. The CDR3 coding sequence is TGTGCCAGCAGCCCCGGGACAGGGTTCAATGAGCAGTTCTTC. The encoded protein is CASSPGTGFNEQFF.